Sequencing of this TCR beta chain was carried out in a study of blood T cell repertoires in COVID-19. Per germline, CDR1 LGHDT and CDR2 YNNKEL (reference sequence). This CDR3 has 17 amino acids. Losses at the gene ends were 0 bases for V and 6 bases for J; bases not matched to a gene: 10. Profiling relied on immunoSEQ multiplex PCR, and the TCRdb table lists in-frame clones only, not all of them. The table has roughly 80,000 clones, approximately 90% seen once. The J gene is TRBJ2-2, the V gene TRBV3-1 (or the pseudogene TRBV3-2), with 7 bases matching TRBD2. Input material: peripheral blood. This TCR derives from a human donor in a cohort sampled during active COVID-19. CDR3 in amino acids: CASSQDRPGGIAGELFF. As DNA, the CDR3 is TGTGCCAGCAGCCAAGATAGGCCCGGGGGGATCGCCGGGGAGCTGTTTTTT.